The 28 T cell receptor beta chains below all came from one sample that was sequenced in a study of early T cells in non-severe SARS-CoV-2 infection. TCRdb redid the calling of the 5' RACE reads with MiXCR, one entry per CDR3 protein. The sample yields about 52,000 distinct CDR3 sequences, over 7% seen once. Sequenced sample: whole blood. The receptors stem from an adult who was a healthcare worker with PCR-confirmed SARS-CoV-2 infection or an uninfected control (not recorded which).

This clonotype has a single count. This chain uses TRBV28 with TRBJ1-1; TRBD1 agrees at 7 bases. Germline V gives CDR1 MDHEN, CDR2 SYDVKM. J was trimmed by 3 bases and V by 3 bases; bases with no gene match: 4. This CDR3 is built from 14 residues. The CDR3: CASSFLDRDTEAFF. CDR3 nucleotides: TGTGCCAGCAGTTTTCTAGACAGGGACACTGAAGCTTTCTTT. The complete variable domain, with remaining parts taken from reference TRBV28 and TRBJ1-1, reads DVKVTQSSRYLVKRTGEKVFLECVQDMDHENMFWYRQDPGLGLRLIYFSYDVKMKEKGDIPEGYSVSREKKERFSLILESASTNQTSMYLCASSFLDRDTEAFFGQGTRLTVV.

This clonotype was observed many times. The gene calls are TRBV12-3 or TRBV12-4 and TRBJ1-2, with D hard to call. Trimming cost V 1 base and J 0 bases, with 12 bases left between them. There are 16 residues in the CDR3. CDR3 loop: CASSLEARRANYGYTF. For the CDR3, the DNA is TGTGCCAGCAGTTTAGAAGCCCGGCGAGCTAACTATGGCTACACCTTC.

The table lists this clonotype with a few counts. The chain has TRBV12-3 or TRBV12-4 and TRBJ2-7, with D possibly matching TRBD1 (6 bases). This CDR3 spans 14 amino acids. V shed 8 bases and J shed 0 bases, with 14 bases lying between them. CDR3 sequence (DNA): TGTGCCAGCTCGGCCGGGACACCCTCCTACGAGCAGTACTTC. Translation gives CASSAGTPSYEQYF.

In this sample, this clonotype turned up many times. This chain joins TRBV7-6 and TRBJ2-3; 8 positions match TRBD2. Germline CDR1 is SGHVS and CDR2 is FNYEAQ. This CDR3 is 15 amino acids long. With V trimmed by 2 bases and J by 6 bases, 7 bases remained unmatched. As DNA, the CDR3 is TGTGCCAGCAGCTTATACCCGGCTAGCGGGGATACGCAGTATTTT. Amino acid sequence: CASSLYPASGDTQYF.

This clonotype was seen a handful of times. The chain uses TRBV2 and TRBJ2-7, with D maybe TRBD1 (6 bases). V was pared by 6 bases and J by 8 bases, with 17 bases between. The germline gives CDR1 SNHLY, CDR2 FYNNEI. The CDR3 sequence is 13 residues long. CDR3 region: CASRTIQGLQQYF. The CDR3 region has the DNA TGTGCCAGCAGAACCATTCAGGGGTTGCAGCAGTACTTC.

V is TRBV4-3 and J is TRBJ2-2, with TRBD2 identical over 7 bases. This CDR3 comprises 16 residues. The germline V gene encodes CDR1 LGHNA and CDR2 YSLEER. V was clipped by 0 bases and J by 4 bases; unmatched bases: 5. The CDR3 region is CASSQEAGEGTGELFF. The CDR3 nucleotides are TGCGCCAGCAGCCAAGAGGCGGGAGAGGGCACCGGGGAGCTGTTTTTT.

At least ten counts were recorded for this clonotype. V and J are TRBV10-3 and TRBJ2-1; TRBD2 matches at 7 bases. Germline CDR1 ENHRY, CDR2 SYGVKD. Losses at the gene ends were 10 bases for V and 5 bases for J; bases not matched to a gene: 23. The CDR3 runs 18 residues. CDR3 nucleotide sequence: TGTGCCACCCGAAAGTCCGCTGCGGGGGTTCATAAGGACAATGAGCAGTTCTTC. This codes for CATRKSAAGVHKDNEQFF.

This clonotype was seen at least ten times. The CDR3 here is CASSQNRGQETQYF. The CDR3 nucleotides are TGTGCCAGCAGTCAGAACAGGGGTCAAGAGACCCAGTACTTC. The chain recombines TRBV27 with TRBJ2-5; 7 bases are shared with TRBD1. In germline, CDR1 is MNHEY, CDR2 SMNVEV (reference sequence). V was pared by 5 bases and J by 2 bases, with 5 bases of the junction left unmatched. The CDR3 has 14 amino acids.

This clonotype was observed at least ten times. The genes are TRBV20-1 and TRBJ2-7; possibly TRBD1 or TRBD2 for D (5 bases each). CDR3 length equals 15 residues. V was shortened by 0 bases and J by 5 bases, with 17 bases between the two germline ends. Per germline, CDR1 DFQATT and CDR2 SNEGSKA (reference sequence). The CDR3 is CSARDLLGDGHEQYF. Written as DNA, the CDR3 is TGCAGTGCTAGAGATCTACTGGGGGACGGGCACGAGCAGTACTTC.

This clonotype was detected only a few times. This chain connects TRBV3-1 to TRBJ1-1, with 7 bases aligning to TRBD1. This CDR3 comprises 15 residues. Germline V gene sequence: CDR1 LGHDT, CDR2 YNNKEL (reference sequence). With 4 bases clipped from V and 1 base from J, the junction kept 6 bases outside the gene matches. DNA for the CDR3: TGTGCCAGCAGCCTAGCCGGGACAGCGAACACTGAAGCTTTCTTT. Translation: CASSLAGTANTEAFF.

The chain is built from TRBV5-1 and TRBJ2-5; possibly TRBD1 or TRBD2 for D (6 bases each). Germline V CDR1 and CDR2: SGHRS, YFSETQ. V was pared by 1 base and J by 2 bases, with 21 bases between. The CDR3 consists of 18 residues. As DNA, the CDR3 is TGCGCCAGCAGCTTGAACGTCGGGGGCGCCCGGGGGCAAGAGACCCAGTACTTC. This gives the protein CASSLNVGGARGQETQYF.

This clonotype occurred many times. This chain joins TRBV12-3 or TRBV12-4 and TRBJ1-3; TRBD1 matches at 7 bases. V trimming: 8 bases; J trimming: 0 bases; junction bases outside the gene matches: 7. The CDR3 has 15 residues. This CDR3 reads CASGYAGGSGNTIYF. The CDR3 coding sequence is TGTGCCAGCGGTTACGCAGGGGGCTCTGGAAACACCATATATTTT.

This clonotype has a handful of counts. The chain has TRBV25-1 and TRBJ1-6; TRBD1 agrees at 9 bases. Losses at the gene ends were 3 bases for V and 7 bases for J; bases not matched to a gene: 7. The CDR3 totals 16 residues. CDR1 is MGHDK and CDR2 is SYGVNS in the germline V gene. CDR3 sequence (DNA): TGTGCCAGCAGTGACACCGGGACAGGGTTCAATTCACCCCTCCACTTT. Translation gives CASSDTGTGFNSPLHF.

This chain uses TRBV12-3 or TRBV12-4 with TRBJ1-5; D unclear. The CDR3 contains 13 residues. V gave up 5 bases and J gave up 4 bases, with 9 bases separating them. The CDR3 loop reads CASSPVRNQPQHF. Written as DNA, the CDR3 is TGTGCCAGCAGTCCAGTCCGGAATCAGCCCCAGCATTTT.

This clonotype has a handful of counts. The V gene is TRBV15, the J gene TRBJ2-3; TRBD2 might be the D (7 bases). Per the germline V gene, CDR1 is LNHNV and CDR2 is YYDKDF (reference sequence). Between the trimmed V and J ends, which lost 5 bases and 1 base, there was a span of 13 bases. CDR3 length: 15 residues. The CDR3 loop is CATSGGRGRTDTQYF. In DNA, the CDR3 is TGTGCCACCAGCGGCGGGCGGGGGCGCACAGATACGCAGTATTTT.

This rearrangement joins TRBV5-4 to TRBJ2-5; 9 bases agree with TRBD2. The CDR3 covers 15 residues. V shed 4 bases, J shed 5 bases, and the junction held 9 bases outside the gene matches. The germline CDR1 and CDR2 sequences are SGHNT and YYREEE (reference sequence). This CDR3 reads CASSAIAGEGETQYF. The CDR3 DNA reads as TGTGCCAGCAGCGCCATAGCGGGAGAGGGGGAGACCCAGTACTTC. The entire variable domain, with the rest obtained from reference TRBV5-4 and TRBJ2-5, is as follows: ETGVTQSPTHLIKTRGQQVTLRCSSQSGHNTVSWYQQALGQGPQFIFQYYREEENGRGNFPPRFSGLQFPNYSSELNVNALELDDSALYLCASSAIAGEGETQYFGPGTRLLVL.

This CDR3 is CAWSDPDGPTYEQYF. As DNA, the CDR3 is TGTGCCTGGAGTGACCCGGACGGGCCCACCTACGAGCAGTACTTC. The gene calls are TRBV30 and TRBJ2-7; D unresolved. V shed 1 base and J shed 2 bases, with 15 bases lying between them. Germline lookup yields CDR1 GTSNPN and CDR2 SVGIG (reference sequence). The CDR3 has 15 amino acids.

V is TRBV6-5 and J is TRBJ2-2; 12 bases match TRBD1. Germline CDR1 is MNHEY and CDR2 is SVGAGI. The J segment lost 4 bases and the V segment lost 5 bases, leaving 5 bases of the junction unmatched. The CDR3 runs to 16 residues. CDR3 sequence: CASSRDRGRVTGELFF. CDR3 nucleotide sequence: TGTGCCAGCAGTCGGGACAGGGGGCGCGTCACCGGGGAGCTGTTTTTT.

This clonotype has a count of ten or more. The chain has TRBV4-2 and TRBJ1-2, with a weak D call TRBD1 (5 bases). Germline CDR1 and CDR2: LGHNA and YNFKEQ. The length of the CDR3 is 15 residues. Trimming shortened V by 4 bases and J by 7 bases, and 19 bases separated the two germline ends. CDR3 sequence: CASSPPTVFWSGYTF. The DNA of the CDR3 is TGTGCCAGCAGCCCACCGACAGTGTTTTGGTCTGGCTACACCTTC.

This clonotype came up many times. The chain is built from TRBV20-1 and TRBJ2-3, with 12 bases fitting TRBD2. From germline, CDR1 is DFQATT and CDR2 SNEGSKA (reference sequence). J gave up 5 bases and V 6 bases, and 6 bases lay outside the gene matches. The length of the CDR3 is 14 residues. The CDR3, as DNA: TGCAGTGCCCTAGCGGGGGGGCGGGGAGATACGCAGTATTTT. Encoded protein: CSALAGGRGDTQYF.

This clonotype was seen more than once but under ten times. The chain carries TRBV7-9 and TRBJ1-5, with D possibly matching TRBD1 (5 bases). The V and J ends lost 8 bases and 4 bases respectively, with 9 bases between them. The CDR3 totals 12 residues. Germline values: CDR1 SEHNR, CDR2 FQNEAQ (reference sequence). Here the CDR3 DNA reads TGTGCCAGCGGGGGTGGAAATCAGCCCCAGCATTTT. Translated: CASGGGNQPQHF.

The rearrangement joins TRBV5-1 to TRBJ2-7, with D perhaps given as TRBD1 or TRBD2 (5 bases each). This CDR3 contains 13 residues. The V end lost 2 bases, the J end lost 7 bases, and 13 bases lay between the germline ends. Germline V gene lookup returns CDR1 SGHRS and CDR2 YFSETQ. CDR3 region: CASSFVLAGEQYF. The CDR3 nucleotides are TGCGCCAGCAGCTTTGTCCTAGCAGGGGAGCAGTACTTC.

The chain's CDR3 is CASIATGNTDTQYF. The CDR3 DNA reads as TGCGCCAGCATTGCAACGGGGAACACAGATACGCAGTATTTT. The V call is TRBV5-1, the J call TRBJ2-3; tentative D call: TRBD2 (5 bases). The V end lost 6 bases, the J end lost 2 bases, and 13 bases lay between the germline ends. The CDR3 length is 14 residues. Looked up from germline, CDR1 is SGHRS and CDR2 is YFSETQ. The complete variable domain, with remaining parts taken from reference TRBV5-1 and TRBJ2-3, reads KAGVTQTPRYLIKTRGQQVTLSCSPISGHRSVSWYQQTPGQGLQFLFEYFSETQRNKGNFPGRFSGRQFSNSRSEMNVSTLELGDSALYLCASIATGNTDTQYFGPGTRLTVL.

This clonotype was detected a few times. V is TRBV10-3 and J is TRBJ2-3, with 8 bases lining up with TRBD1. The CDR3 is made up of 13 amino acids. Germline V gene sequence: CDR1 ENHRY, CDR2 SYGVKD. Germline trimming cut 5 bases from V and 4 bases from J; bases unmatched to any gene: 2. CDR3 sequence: CAISQGAADTQYF. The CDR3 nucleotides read TGTGCCATCAGTCAGGGGGCCGCAGATACGCAGTATTTT.

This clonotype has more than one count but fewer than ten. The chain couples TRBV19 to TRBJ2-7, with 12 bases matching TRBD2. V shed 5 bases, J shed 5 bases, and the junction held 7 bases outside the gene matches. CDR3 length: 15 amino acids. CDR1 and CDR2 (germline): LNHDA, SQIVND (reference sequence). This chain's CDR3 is CASSLRLAGDHEQYF. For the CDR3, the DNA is TGTGCCAGTAGTCTCCGACTAGCGGGAGATCACGAGCAGTACTTC. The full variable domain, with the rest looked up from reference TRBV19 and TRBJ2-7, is DGGITQSPKYLFRKEGQNVTLSCEQNLNHDAMYWYRQDPGQGLRLIYYSQIVNDFQKGDIAEGYSVSREKKESFPLTVTSAQKNPTAFYLCASSLRLAGDHEQYFGPGTRLTVT.

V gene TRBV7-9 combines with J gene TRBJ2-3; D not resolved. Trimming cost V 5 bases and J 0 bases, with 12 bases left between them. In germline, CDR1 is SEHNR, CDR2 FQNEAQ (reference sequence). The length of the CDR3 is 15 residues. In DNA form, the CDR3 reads TGTGCCAGCAGCCCCCGATCGGCTAGCACAGATACGCAGTATTTT. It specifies CASSPRSASTDTQYF.

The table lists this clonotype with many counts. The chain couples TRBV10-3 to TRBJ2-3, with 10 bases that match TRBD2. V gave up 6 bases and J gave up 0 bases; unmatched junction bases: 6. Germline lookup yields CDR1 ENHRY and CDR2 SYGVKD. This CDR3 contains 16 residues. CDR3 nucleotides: TGTGCCATCAGGCCGGGACTAGCGTTCAGCACAGATACGCAGTATTTT. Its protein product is CAIRPGLAFSTDTQYF.

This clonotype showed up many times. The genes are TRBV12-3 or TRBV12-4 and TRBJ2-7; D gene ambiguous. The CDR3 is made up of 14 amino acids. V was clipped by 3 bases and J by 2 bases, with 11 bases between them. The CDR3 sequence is CASSFEATAYEQYF. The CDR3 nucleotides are TGTGCCAGCAGTTTTGAGGCGACCGCCTACGAGCAGTACTTC.